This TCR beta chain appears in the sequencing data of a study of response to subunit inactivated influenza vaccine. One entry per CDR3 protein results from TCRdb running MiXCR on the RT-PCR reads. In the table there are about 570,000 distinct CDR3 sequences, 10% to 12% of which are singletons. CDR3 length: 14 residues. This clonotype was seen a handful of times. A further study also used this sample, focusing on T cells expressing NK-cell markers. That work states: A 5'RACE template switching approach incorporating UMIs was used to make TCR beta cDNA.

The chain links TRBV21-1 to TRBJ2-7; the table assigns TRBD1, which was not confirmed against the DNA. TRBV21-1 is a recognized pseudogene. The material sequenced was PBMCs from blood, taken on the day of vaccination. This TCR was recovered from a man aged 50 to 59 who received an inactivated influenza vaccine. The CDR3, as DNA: TGTGCCAGCAGCAAAGGAACAGGGGGCTACGAGCAGTACTTC. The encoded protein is CASSKGTGGYEQYF.